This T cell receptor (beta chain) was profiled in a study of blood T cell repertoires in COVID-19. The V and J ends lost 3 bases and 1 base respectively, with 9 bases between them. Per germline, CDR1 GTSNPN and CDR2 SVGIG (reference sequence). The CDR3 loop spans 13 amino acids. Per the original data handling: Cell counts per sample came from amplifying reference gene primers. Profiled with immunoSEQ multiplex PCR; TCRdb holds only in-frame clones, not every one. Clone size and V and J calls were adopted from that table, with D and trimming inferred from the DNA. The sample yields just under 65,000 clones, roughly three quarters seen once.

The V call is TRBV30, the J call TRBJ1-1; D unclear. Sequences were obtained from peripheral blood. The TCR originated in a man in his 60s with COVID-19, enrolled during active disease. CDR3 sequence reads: CAWSWQSNTEAFF. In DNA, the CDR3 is TGTGCCTGGAGCTGGCAGTCGAACACTGAAGCTTTCTTT.